This T cell receptor beta chain derives from a study of blood T cells in healthy people across ages. The study, taken as a whole, reports: PBMC samples, being unsorted, prevented any conclusive comparison of naive and antigen-experienced cells.

This CDR3 comprises 15 residues. With 4 bases clipped from V and 0 bases from J, the junction kept 6 bases outside the gene matches. The germline CDR1 and CDR2 sequences are SGHRS and YFSETQ. Comment on this clonotype: Antigen unknown.

PCR was performed a second time for about 6 to 12 cycles using a sample-barcoded 5' primer and a J-beta primer mix. Each cDNA molecule carried a tag from a template-switch adaptor that contained 12 random nucleotides. Each CDR3 protein is one row after TCRdb ran MiXCR on the 5' RACE reads. This sample carries 2 million or so distinct CDR3 sequences, about 49% of them seen once, and the ten largest clones take more than 2%. The V gene is TRBV5-1, the J gene TRBJ1-1; 7 positions agree with TRBD1. The receptor comes from a woman aged 40 to 50 in good health. Input material: blood. The CDR3 here is CASSEGQPMNTEAFF. In DNA, the CDR3 is TGCGCCAGCAGCGAGGGACAGCCCATGAACACTGAAGCTTTCTTT.